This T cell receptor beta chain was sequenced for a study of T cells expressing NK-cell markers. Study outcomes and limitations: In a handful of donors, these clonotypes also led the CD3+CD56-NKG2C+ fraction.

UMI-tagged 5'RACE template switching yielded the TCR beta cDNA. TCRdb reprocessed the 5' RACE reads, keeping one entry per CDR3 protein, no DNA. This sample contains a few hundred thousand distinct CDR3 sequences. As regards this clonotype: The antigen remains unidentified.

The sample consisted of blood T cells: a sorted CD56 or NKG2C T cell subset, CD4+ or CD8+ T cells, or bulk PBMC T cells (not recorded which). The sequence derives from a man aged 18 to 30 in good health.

The CDR3 is CAIRQEATQYF. The rearrangement uses TRBV10-3 and TRBJ2-3; TCRdb picks TRBD1, but there is no DNA to check that call. Germline V gives CDR1 ENHRY, CDR2 SYGVKD. The CDR3 loop spans 11 amino acids.